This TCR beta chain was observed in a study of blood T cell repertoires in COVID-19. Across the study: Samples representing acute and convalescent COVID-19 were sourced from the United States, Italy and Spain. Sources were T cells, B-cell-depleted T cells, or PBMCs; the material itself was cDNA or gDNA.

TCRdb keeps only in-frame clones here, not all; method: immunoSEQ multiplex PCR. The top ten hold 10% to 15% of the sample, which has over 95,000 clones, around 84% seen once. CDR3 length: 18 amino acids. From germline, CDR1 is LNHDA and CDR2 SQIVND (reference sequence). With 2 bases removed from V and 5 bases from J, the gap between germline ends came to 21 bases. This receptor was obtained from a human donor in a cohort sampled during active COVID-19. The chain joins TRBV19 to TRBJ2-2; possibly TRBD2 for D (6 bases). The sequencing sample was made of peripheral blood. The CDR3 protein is CASSISVVGSGTTGELFF. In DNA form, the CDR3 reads TGTGCCAGTAGTATATCGGTAGTTGGGTCTGGGACTACCGGGGAGCTGTTTTTT.